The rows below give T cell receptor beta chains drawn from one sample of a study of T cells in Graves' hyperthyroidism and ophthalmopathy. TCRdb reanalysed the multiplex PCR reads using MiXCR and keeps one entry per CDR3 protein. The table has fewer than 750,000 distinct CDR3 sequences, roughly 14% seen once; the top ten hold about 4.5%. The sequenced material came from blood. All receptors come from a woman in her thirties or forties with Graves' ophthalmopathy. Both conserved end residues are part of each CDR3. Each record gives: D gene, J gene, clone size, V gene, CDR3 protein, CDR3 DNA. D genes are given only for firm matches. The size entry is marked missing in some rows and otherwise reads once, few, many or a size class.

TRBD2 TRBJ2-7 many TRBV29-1 CSVEGDYYEQYF TGCAGCGTTGAGGGGGACTACTACGAGCAGTACTTC
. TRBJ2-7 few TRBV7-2 CASSFSGTISYEQYF TGTGCCAGCAGTTTTAGCGGAACAATTTCCTACGAGCAGTACTTC
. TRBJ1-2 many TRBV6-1 CASRSRASNYGYTF TGTGCCAGCAGGTCGAGGGCTTCTAACTATGGCTACACCTTC
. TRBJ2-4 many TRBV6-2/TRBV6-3 CASRGAIAKNIQYF TGTGCCAGCAGGGGAGCCATAGCCAAAAACATTCAGTACTTC
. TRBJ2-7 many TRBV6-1 CASSPTWIHEQYF TGTGCCAGCAGCCCGACTTGGATCCACGAGCAGTACTTC
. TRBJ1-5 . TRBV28 CASSLAPAGDQPQHF TGTGCCAGCAGTTTGGCCCCCGCTGGGGATCAGCCCCAGCATTTT
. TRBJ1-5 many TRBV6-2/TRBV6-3 CASSYAQLNQPQHF TGTGCCAGCAGTTACGCACAGCTAAATCAGCCCCAGCATTTT
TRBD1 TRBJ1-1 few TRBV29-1 CSVEGARGRTEAFF TGCAGCGTAGAGGGGGCCAGGGGTAGGACTGAAGCTTTCTTT
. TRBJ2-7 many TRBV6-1 CASSIGGNSRGNF TGTGCCAGCAGTATTGGGGGTAACTCGAGGGGCAACTTC
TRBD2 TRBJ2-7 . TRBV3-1 CASSQDTLAGAGSYEQYF TGTGCCAGCAGCCAAGATACGCTAGCGGGAGCCGGCTCCTACGAGCAGTACTTC
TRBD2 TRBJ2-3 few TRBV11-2 CASSYTSGREDTQYF TGTGCCAGCAGTTACACTAGCGGGAGGGAAGATACGCAGTATTTT
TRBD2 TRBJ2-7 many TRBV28 CASSEGLTIDEQYF TGTGCCAGCAGCGAGGGACTAACGATCGACGAGCAGTACTTC
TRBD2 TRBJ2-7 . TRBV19 CASSRAGTSGRSPYEQYF TGTGCCAGTAGTCGGGCCGGGACTAGCGGGAGGAGCCCCTACGAGCAGTACTTC
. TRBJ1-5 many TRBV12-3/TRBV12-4 CASSLQVDQPQHF TGTGCCAGCAGTTTACAGGTAGATCAGCCCCAGCATTTT
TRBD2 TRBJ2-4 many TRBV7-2 CASSPGLAGVHIQYF TGTGCCAGCAGCCCGGGACTAGCGGGAGTTCACATTCAGTACTTC
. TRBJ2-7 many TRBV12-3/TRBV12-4 CASSLGGTGSYEQYF TGTGCCAGCAGTTTAGGGGGAACGGGCTCCTACGAGCAGTACTTC
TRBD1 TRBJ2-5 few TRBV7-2 CASSPDRGEETQYF TGTGCCAGCAGCCCCGACAGGGGCGAAGAGACCCAGTACTTC
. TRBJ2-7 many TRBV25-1 CASRDTDTYEQYF TGTGCCAGCAGGGATACTGATACCTACGAGCAGTACTTC
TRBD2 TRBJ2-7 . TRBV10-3 CAISDPTSGDTITTYEQYF TGTGCCATCAGTGATCCGACTAGCGGGGATACCATTACCACCTACGAGCAGTACTTC
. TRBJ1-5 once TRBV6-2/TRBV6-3 CASSYRRDSVIPYSNQPQHF TGTGCCAGCAGTTACCGACGGGACTCCGTAATACCCTATAGCAATCAGCCCCAGCATTTT
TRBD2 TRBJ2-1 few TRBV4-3 CASSPGGSPQNEQFF TGCGCCAGCTCCCCGGGGGGTAGCCCTCAAAATGAGCAGTTCTTC
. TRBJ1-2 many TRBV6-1 CASSLNGYTF TGTGCCAGCAGTTTGAATGGCTACACCTTC
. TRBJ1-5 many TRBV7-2 CASSPSYGGQPQHF TGTGCCAGCAGCCCGAGTTATGGGGGCCAGCCCCAGCATTTT
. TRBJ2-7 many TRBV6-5 CASSYSWTANYEQYF TGTGCCAGCAGTTACTCATGGACGGCTAACTACGAGCAGTACTTC
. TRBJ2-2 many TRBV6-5 CASSSTGANTGELFF TGTGCCAGCAGTTCTACAGGAGCTAACACCGGGGAGCTGTTTTTT
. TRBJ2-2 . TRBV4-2 CASSQDGSVGGELLF TGTGCCAGCAGCCAAGATGGTAGCGTGGGCGGGGAGCTGCTTTTT
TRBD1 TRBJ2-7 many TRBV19 CASSTGGTGGYEQYF TGTGCCAGTAGTACCGGAGGGACAGGGGGCTACGAGCAGTACTTC
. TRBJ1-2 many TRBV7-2 CASSLAWPSGGYTF TGTGCCAGCAGCTTAGCGTGGCCGTCTGGTGGCTACACCTTC
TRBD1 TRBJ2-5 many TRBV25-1 CASSPIPGQITETQYF TGTGCCAGCAGTCCAATCCCGGGACAGATAACGGAGACCCAGTACTTC
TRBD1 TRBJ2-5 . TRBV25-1 CASSEATGLQETQYF TGTGCCAGCAGTGAAGCGACAGGGTTACAAGAGACCCAGTACTTC
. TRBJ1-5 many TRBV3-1 CASSYGGKGQPQHF TGTGCCAGCAGTTACGGGGGGAAAGGGCAGCCCCAGCATTTT
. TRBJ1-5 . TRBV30 CAWSVGRLYSNQPQHF TGTGCCTGGAGTGTAGGTAGACTTTATAGCAATCAGCCCCAGCATTTT
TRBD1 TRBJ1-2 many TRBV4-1 CASSQDTGANYGYTF TGCGCCAGCAGCCAAGATACAGGGGCCAACTATGGCTACACCTTC
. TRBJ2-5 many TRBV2 CASSETGDRTQETQYF TGTGCCAGCAGTGAAACGGGGGACAGAACCCAAGAGACCCAGTACTTC
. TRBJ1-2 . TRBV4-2 CASSYREGRGYTF TGTGCCAGCAGCTACCGGGAGGGCCGTGGCTACACCTTC
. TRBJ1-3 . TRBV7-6 CASSLCTIYF TGTGCCAGCAGCTTATGCACCATATATTTT
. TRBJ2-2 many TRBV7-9 CASSAVTGELFF TGTGCCAGCAGCGCGGTAACCGGGGAGCTGTTTTTT
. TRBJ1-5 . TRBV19 CASSIYGVRSNQPQHF TGTGCCAGTAGTATATACGGGGTCCGAAGCAATCAGCCCCAGCATTTT
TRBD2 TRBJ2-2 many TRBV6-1 CASSGLAGEVGELFF TGTGCCAGCAGTGGACTAGCGGGAGAGGTCGGGGAGCTGTTTTTT
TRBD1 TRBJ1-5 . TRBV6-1 CASTQGENNQPQHF TGTGCCAGCACCCAGGGGGAAAACAATCAGCCCCAGCATTTT
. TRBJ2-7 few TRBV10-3 CAISDPTQGHYEQYF TGTGCCATCAGTGACCCAACCCAAGGTCATTACGAGCAGTACTTC
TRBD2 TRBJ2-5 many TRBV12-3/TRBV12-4 CASSGVILAGQETQYF TGTGCCAGCAGCGGCGTGATACTAGCGGGACAAGAGACCCAGTACTTC
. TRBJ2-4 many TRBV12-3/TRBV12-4 CASRGGAKNIQYF TGTGCCAGCCGAGGGGGGGCCAAAAACATTCAGTACTTC
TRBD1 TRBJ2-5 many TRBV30 CAWSITGGEGETQYF TGTGCCTGGAGTATTACAGGGGGCGAAGGAGAGACCCAGTACTTC
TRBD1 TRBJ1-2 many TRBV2 CASEAGDRGGYTF TGTGCCAGCGAAGCAGGGGACAGAGGTGGCTACACCTTC
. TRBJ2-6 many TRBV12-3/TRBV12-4 CASRAGANVLTF TGTGCCAGCAGGGCTGGTGCCAACGTCCTGACTTTC
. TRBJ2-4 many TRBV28 CASSLGATKNIQYF TGTGCCAGCAGTTTAGGGGCGACCAAAAACATTCAGTACTTC
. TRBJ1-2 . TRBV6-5 CASSSGHTNCGYTF TGTGCCAGCAGTTCCGGCCATACTAACTGTGGCTACACCTTC
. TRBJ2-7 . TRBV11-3 CASSLEFGSPYEQYF TGTGCCAGCAGCTTAGAATTTGGCTCTCCCTACGAGCAGTACTTC
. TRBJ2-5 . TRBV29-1 CSVEALLVRETQYF TGCAGCGTTGAAGCCTTACTAGTGAGAGAGACCCAGTACTTC
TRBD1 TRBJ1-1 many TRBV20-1 CSAPRQGRPEAFF TGCAGTGCTCCTCGACAGGGCCGACCTGAAGCTTTCTTT
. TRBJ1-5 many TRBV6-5 CASSYDSNQAQHF TGTGCCAGCAGTTACGATAGCAATCAAGCCCAGCATTTT
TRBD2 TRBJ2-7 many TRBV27 CASSRGTSGNEQYF TGTGCCAGCAGTAGAGGGACTAGCGGTAACGAGCAGTACTTC
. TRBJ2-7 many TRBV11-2 CASDILGSYEQYF TGTGCCAGCGATATTTTGGGCTCCTACGAGCAGTACTTC